Presented here are 19 T cell receptor beta chains from one specimen sequenced in a study of OX40 agonist ivuxolimab in advanced cancers. The method behind the library was the immunoSEQ multiplex PCR assay. TCRdb provides this immuneACCESS table in a form limited to in-frame rearrangements. Some clones are lacking; in checked studies, under half of them reflect an unresolved V gene, and why the rest are absent is not known. In all, the sample holds about 49,000 clones, and 84% of those were seen once. The top ten constitute more than 1.5% of the sample. Material: CD4+ or CD8+ T cells sorted from blood, obtained in a trial of the OX40 agonist ivuxolimab. These receptors came from an adult with an advanced solid tumor such as melanoma, head and neck, liver or kidney cancer.

The chain has TRBV7-9 and TRBJ2-7, with 8 bases lining up with TRBD1. J was trimmed by 3 bases and V by 5 bases; bases with no gene match: 9. Germline V gene data show CDR1 as SEHNR and CDR2 as FQNEAQ (reference sequence). The CDR3 runs 15 residues. The CDR3 DNA sequence: TGTGCCAGCAGCACCCGGGACAGGCTTATCTACGAGCAGTACTTC. Translating it yields CASSTRDRLIYEQYF.

This chain joins TRBV2 and TRBJ1-1; D unresolved. Trimming removed 1 base from V and 1 base from J, with 7 bases in between. Germline CDR1 and CDR2: SNHLY and FYNNEI. There are 14 residues in the CDR3. The CDR3 sequence is CASSEDMGNTEAFF. The CDR3 region has the DNA TGTGCCAGCAGTGAAGACATGGGGAACACTGAAGCTTTCTTT.

The chain links TRBV28 to TRBJ1-1; D perhaps matches TRBD1 (6 bases). Per the germline V gene, CDR1 is MDHEN and CDR2 is SYDVKM. The V end lost 6 bases, the J end lost 8 bases, and 16 bases lay between the germline ends. The CDR3 has 13 residues. CDR3 protein: CASSTQTDREAFF. The DNA of the CDR3 is TGTGCCAGCAGCACCCAAACCGACAGGGAAGCTTTCTTT.

The chain carries TRBV5-6 and TRBJ2-2; D is perhaps TRBD2 (5 bases). The germline gives CDR1 SGHDT, CDR2 YYEEEE. This CDR3 is built from 18 residues. The V end was cut by 0 bases, the J end by 4 bases, with 19 bases between. The CDR3, as DNA: TGTGCCAGCAGCTTGGACGTAGTGTTGGGCCGGGGCACCGGGGAGCTGTTTTTT. It translates to CASSLDVVLGRGTGELFF.

This rearrangement joins TRBV9 to TRBJ2-2; perhaps D is TRBD1 or TRBD2 (5 bases each). The V end was cut by 0 bases, the J end by 4 bases, with 10 bases between. Looked up from germline, CDR1 is SGDLS and CDR2 is YYNGEE. The CDR3 extends over 15 amino acids. For the CDR3, the DNA is TGTGCCAGCAGCGTAGGTGCAGGGACCACCGGGGAGCTGTTTTTT. Amino acids: CASSVGAGTTGELFF.

This chain connects TRBV6-5 to TRBJ2-6; D ambiguous. This CDR3 has 15 residues. CDR1 and CDR2 (germline): MNHEY, SVGAGI. V was pared by 2 bases and J by 3 bases, with 8 bases between. The CDR3 protein is CASSYLLGGANVLTF. CDR3 coding DNA: TGTGCCAGCAGTTACCTCTTAGGTGGGGCCAACGTCCTGACTTTC.

V usage is TRBV2 and J usage is TRBJ2-7; D gene ambiguous. Germline assignment: CDR1 SNHLY and CDR2 FYNNEI. Between the trimmed V and J ends, which lost 4 bases and 3 bases, there was a span of 13 bases. The CDR3 consists of 14 residues. CDR3 coding DNA: TGTGCCAGCAGTGGAGCCAGGTCCATCTACGAGCAGTACTTC. Translated: CASSGARSIYEQYF.

In DNA form, the CDR3 reads TGTGCCATCACTGGCGGGAGCAATTCACCCCTCCACTTT. Its protein product is CAITGGSNSPLHF. The chain is built from TRBV10-3 and TRBJ1-6; D unclear. The V end lost 7 bases, the J end lost 7 bases, and 11 bases lay between the germline ends. This CDR3 is 13 amino acids long. Germline lookup yields CDR1 ENHRY and CDR2 SYGVKD.

The chain carries TRBV27 and TRBJ2-7, with D perhaps being TRBD1 or TRBD2 (5 bases each). This CDR3 spans 15 amino acids. Trimming shortened V by 6 bases and J by 2 bases, and 17 bases separated the two germline ends. Looked up from germline, CDR1 is MNHEY and CDR2 is SMNVEV (reference sequence). The CDR3, as DNA: TGTGCCAGCAGCGTACGTAGGGACGGTCCCTACGAGCAGTACTTC. It translates to CASSVRRDGPYEQYF.

The chain has TRBV6-4 and TRBJ2-2; TRBD1 matches 7 bases. With 4 bases clipped from V and 5 bases from J, the junction kept 7 bases outside the gene matches. CDR3 length equals 15 residues. Germline CDR1 MRHNA, CDR2 SNTAGT. The CDR3 DNA is TGTGCCAGCAGTGGACAGGGTGCTGGTACCGGGGAGCTGTTTTTT. It specifies CASSGQGAGTGELFF.

In this sample, this clone turned up a few times. The V call is TRBV11-2, the J call TRBJ1-4; D remains ambiguous. The CDR3 consists of 14 residues. Trimming took 5 bases from V and 7 from J, leaving 14 bases between them. Germline assignment: CDR1 SGHAT and CDR2 FQNNGV. CDR3 amino acids: CASSLGVFSEKLFF. CDR3 nucleotide sequence: TGTGCCAGCAGCCTGGGAGTCTTCAGTGAAAAACTGTTTTTT.

The chain couples TRBV14 to TRBJ2-1; TRBD2 matches at 11 bases. From germline, CDR1 is SGHDN and CDR2 FVKESK. The CDR3 has 16 amino acids. Losses at the gene ends were 5 bases for V and 9 bases for J; bases not matched to a gene: 12. The CDR3 nucleotides read TGTGCCAGCAGCGGTAATAAGGCTAGCGGGAGGTTTGAGCAGTTCTTC. Translated: CASSGNKASGRFEQFF.

Remarks on this clone: The junction departs from the called germline gene at one end, perhaps through a read error. This CDR3 reads CASREELGNQPQHF. CDR3 nucleotide sequence: TGTGCCAGCAGGGAAGAGCTTGGGAATCAGCCCCAGCATTTT. J is TRBJ1-5 and V is TRBV2, with D uncertain. Germline V CDR1 and CDR2: SNHLY, FYNNEI. This CDR3 is built from 14 residues.

This clone was observed a single time. J is TRBJ1-4 and V is TRBV6-5, with D unclear. Trimming removed 8 bases at V and 8 bases at J, with 15 bases between. From germline, CDR1 is MNHEY and CDR2 SVGAGI. This CDR3 has 13 amino acids. CDR3 loop: CASARWTNEKLFF. The CDR3, as DNA: TGTGCCAGCGCTCGTTGGACGAACGAAAAACTGTTTTTT.

The chain is built from TRBV7-3 and TRBJ2-5; the D gene is possibly TRBD2 (6 bases). V lost 5 bases, J lost 7 bases, and 11 bases lay in between. Germline-derived CDR1 and CDR2 are SGHTA and FQGTGA. This CDR3 has 12 amino acids. As DNA, the CDR3 is TGTGCCAGCAGCCGGCCCGGGGGGACCCAGTACTTC. Amino acids: CASSRPGGTQYF.

The chain employs TRBV6-1 and TRBJ1-5, with unresolved D. This CDR3 is 16 amino acids long. Germline V gene lookup returns CDR1 MNHNS and CDR2 SASEGT. The V end lost 3 bases, the J end lost 5 bases, and 17 bases lay between the germline ends. The CDR3 DNA reads as TGTGCCAGCAGTGACGCTAGGAGGGAGGGAGATCAGCCCCAGCATTTT. As protein: CASSDARREGDQPQHF.

This chain's CDR3 is CASSQEDRNTEAFF. The CDR3 region has the DNA TGCGCCAGCAGCCAAGAAGACAGGAACACTGAAGCTTTCTTT. The rearrangement joins TRBV4-1 to TRBJ1-1, with D tentatively TRBD1 (5 bases). CDR1 and CDR2 from the germline V gene are MGHRA and YSYEKL. The CDR3 runs to 14 residues. Trimming stripped 0 bases from V and 1 base from J, with 6 bases between.

The rearrangement uses TRBV25-1 and TRBJ2-5; 12 bases align to TRBD1. The J call may be faulty, since TRBJ2-7 better matches the DNA end. The CDR3 runs to 15 residues. CDR1 is MGHDK and CDR2 is SYGVNS in the germline V gene. Here the CDR3 DNA reads TGTGCCAGCAGTGGGGGGACAGGGGGCTTCTACGAGCAGTACTTC. Amino acids: CASSGGTGGFYEQYF.

The V and J genes are TRBV28 and TRBJ1-5; TRBD1 aligns across 9 bases. Germline V gene data show CDR1 as MDHEN and CDR2 as SYDVKM. V dropped 3 bases and J dropped 3; count of bases not matched to a gene: 6. This CDR3 spans 16 amino acids. CDR3 in DNA: TGTGCCAGCAGTTTCCCGGGACAGGGACTCAATCAGCCCCAGCATTTT. Protein sequence: CASSFPGQGLNQPQHF.